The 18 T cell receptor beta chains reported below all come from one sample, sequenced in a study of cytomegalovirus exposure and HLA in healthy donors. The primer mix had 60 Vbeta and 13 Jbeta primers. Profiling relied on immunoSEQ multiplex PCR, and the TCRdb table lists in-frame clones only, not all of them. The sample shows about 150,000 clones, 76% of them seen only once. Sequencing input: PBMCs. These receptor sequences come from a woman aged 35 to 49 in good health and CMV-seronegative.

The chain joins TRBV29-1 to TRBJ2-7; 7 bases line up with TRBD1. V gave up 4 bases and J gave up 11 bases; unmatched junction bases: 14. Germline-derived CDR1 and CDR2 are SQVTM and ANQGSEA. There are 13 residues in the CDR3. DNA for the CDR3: TGCAGCGTTGTTCGCCGACAGGGATCGAAGGAGTACTTC. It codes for CSVVRRQGSKEYF.

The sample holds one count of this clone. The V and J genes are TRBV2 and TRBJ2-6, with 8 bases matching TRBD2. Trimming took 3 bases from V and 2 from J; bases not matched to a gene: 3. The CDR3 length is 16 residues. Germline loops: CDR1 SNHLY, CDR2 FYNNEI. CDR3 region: CASSERGAPGANVLTF. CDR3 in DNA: TGTGCCAGCAGTGAGCGGGGGGCGCCTGGGGCCAACGTCCTGACTTTC.

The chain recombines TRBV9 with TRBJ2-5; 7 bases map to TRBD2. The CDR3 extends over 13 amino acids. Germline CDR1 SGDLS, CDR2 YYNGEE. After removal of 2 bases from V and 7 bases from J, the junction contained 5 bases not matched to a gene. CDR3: CASSVGGEGTQYF. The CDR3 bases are TGTGCCAGCAGCGTGGGTGGGGAGGGGACCCAGTACTTC.

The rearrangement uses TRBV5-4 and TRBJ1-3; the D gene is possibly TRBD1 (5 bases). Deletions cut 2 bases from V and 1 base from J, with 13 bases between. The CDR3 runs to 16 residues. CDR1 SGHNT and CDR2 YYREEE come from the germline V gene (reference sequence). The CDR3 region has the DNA TGTGCCAGCAGCTTAGGAGCGGGGGGTTCTGGAAACACCATATATTTT. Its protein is CASSLGAGGSGNTIYF.

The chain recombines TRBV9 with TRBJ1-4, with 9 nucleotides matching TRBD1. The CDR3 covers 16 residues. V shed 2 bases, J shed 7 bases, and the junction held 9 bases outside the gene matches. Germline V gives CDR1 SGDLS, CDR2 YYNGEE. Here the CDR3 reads CASSVSPGTGSEKLFF. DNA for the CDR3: TGTGCCAGCAGCGTGTCCCCCGGGACAGGGAGTGAAAAACTGTTTTTT.

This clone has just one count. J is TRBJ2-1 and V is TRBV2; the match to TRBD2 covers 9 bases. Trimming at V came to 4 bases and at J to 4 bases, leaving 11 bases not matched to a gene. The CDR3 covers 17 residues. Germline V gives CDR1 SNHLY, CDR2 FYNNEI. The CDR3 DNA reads TGTGCCAGCAGTGGTTGGGGTGTGACTAGCGGATACAATGAGCAGTTCTTC. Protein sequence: CASSGWGVTSGYNEQFF.

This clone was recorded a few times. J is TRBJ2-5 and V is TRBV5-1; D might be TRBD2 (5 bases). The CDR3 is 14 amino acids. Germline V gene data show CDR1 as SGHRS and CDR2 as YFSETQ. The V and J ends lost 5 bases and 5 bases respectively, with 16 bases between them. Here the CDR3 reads CASSPTTSRETQYF. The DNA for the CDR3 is TGCGCCAGCAGTCCCACCACTAGTCGGGAGACCCAGTACTTC. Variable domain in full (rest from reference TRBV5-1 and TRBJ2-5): KAGVTQTPRYLIKTRGQQVTLSCSPISGHRSVSWYQQTPGQGLQFLFEYFSETQRNKGNFPGRFSGRQFSNSRSEMNVSTLELGDSALYLCASSPTTSRETQYFGPGTRLLVL.

As DNA, the CDR3 is TGTGCCATCAGTGACTCTACCGGGACAGGATCCTACGAGCAGTACTTC. It yields the protein CAISDSTGTGSYEQYF. The rearrangement uses TRBV10-3 and TRBJ2-7; TRBD1 matches 8 bases. The V and J ends lost 3 bases and 1 base, in that order; junction bases with no gene match: 8. From germline, CDR1 is ENHRY and CDR2 SYGVKD. The CDR3 consists of 16 residues.

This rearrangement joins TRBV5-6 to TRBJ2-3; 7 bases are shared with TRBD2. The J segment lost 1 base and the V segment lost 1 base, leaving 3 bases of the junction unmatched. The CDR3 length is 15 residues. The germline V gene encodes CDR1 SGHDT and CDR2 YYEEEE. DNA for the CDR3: TGTGCCAGCAGCTTGCGCGCGGGGGGCACAGATACGCAGTATTTT. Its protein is CASSLRAGGTDTQYF.

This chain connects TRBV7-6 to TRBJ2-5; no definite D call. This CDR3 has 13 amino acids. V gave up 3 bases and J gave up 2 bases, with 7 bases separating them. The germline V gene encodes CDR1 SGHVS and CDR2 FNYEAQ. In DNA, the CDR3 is TGTGCCAGCAGCTTTACCTATCAAGAGACCCAGTACTTC. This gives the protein CASSFTYQETQYF.

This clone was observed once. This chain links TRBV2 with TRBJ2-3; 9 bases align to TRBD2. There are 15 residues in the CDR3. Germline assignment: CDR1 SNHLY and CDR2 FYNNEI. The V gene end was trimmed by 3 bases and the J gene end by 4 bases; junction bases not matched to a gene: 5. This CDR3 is CASSEAGGRADTQYF. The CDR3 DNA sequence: TGTGCCAGCAGTGAGGCGGGGGGGCGTGCAGATACGCAGTATTTT.

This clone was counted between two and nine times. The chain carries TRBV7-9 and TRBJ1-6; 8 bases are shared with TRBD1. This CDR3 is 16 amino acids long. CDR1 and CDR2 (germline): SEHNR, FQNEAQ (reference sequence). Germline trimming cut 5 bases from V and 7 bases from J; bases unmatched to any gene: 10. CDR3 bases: TGTGCCAGCAGCCGGGCTTCAGGGGGCTGGAATTCACCCCTCCACTTT. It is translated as CASSRASGGWNSPLHF.

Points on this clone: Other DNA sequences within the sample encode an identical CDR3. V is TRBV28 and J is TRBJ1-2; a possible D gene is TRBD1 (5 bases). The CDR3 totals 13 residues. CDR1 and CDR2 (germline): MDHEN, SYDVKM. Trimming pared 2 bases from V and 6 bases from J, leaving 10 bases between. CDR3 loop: CASSLGQGDGYTF. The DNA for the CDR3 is TGTGCCAGCAGTTTAGGGCAGGGCGATGGCTACACCTTC.

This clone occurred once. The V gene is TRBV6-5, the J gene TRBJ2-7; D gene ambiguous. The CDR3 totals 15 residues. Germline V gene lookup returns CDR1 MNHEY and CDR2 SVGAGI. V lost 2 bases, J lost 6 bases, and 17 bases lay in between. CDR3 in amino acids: CASSYDKPRPGEQYF. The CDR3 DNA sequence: TGTGCCAGCAGTTACGATAAACCCCGCCCGGGCGAGCAGTACTTC.

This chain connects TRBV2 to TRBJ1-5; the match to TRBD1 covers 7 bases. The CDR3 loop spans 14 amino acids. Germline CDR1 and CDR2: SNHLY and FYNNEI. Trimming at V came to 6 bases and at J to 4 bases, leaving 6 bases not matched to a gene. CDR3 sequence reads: CASSMTGSNQPQHF. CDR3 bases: TGTGCCAGCAGCATGACAGGGAGTAATCAGCCCCAGCATTTT.

The CDR3 region is CASRLRPGNEQFF. In DNA, the CDR3 is TGTGCCAGCAGACTGCGTCCGGGGAATGAGCAGTTCTTC. The rearrangement uses TRBV6-1 and TRBJ2-1; D might be TRBD2 (5 bases). Germline-derived CDR1 and CDR2 are MNHNS and SASEGT. Trimming shortened V by 6 bases and J by 7 bases, and 13 bases separated the two germline ends. The CDR3 is 13 amino acids.

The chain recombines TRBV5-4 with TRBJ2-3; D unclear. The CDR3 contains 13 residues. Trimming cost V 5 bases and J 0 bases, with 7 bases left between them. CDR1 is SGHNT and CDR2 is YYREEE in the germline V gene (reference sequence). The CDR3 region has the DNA TGTGCCAGCAGAGACTCTAGCACAGATACGCAGTATTTT. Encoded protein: CASRDSSTDTQYF.

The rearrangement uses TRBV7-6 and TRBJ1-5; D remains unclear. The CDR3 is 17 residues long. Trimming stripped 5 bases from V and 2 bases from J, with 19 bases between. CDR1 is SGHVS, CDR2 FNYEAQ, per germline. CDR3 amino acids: CASSKSRGLGGNQPQHF. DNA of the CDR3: TGTGCCAGCAGCAAATCCCGCGGCCTTGGTGGCAATCAGCCCCAGCATTTT. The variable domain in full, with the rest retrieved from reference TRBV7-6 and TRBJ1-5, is GAGVSQSPRYKVTKRGQDVALRCDPISGHVSLYWYRQALGQGPEFLTYFNYEAQQDKSGLPNDRFSAERPEGSISTLTIQRTEQRDSAMYRCASSKSRGLGGNQPQHFGDGTRLSIL.